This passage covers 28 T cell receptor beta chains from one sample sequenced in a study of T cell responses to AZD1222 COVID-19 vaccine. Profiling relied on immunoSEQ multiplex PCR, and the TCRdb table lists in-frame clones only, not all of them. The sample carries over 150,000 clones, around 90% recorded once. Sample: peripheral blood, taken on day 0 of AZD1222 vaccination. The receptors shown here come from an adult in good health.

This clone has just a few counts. DNA of the CDR3: TGCGCCAGCAGCTCTCAAGCGGGAGACCTCTCCTACGAGCAGTACTTC. It translates to CASSSQAGDLSYEQYF. The chain recombines TRBV5-1 with TRBJ2-7; 8 positions agree with TRBD2. Germline V lookup: CDR1 SGHRS, CDR2 YFSETQ. The V segment lost 3 bases and the J segment 0 bases; nucleotides outside the gene matches: 8. This CDR3 spans 16 amino acids. Full variable domain (remainder filled in from reference TRBV5-1 and TRBJ2-7): KAGVTQTPRYLIKTRGQQVTLSCSPISGHRSVSWYQQTPGQGLQFLFEYFSETQRNKGNFPGRFSGRQFSNSRSEMNVSTLELGDSALYLCASSSQAGDLSYEQYFGPGTRLTVT.

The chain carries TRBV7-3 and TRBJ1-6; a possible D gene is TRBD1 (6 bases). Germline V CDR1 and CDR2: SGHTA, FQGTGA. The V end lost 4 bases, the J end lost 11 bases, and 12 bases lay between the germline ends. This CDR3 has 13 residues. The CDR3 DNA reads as TGTGCCAGCAGCTCGGGACATCCGACACCCCTCCACTTT. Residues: CASSSGHPTPLHF.

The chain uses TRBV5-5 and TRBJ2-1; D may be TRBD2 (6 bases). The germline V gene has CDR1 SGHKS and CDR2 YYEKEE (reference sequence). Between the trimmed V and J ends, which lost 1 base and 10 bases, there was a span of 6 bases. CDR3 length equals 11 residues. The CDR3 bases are TGTGCCAGCAGCTTGCTAGCGGAGCAGTTCTTC. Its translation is CASSLLAEQFF. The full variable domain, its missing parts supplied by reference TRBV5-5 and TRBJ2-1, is DAGVTQSPTHLIKTRGQQVTLRCSPISGHKSVSWYQQVLGQGPQFIFQYYEKEERGRGNFPDRFSARQFPNYSSELNVNALLLGDSALYLCASSLLAEQFFGPGTRLTVL.

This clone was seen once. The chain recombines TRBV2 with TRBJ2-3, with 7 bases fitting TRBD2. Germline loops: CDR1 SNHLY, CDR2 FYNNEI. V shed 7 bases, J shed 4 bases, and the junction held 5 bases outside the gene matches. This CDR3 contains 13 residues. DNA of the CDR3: TGTGCCAGCATCCTAGCGGAACCAGATACGCAGTATTTT. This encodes CASILAEPDTQYF.

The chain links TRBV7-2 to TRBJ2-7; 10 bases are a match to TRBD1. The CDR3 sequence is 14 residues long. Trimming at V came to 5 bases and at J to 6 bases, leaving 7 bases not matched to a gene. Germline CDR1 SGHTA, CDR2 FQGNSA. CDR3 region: CASSLGTGASEQYF. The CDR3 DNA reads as TGTGCCAGCAGCCTCGGGACAGGGGCGTCCGAGCAGTACTTC.

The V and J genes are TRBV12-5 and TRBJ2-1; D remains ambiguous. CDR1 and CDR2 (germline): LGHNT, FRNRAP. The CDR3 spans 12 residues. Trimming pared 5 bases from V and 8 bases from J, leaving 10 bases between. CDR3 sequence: CASGPVPDEQFF. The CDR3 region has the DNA TGTGCTAGTGGTCCCGTGCCGGATGAGCAGTTCTTC.

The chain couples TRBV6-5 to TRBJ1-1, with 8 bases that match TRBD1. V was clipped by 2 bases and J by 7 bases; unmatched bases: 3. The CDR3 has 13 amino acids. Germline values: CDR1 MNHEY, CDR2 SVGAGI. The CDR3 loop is CASSYDRGREAFF. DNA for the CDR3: TGTGCCAGCAGTTACGACAGGGGACGTGAAGCTTTCTTT.

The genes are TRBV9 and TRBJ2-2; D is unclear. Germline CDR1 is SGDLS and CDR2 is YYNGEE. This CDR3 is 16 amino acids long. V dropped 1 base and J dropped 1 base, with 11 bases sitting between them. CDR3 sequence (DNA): TGTGCCAGCAGCGTATGGTCCAGCCAGAACACCGGGGAGCTGTTTTTT. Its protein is CASSVWSSQNTGELFF. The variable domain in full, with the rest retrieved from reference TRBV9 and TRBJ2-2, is DSGVTQTPKHLITATGQRVTLRCSPRSGDLSVYWYQQSLDQGLQFLIQYYNGEERAKGNILERFSAQQFPDLHSELNLSSLELGDSALYFCASSVWSSQNTGELFFGEGSRLTVL.

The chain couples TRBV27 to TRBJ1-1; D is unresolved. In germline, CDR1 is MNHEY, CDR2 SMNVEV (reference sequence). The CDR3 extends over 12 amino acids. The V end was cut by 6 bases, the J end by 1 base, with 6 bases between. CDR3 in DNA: TGTGCCAGCAGGGATCCGAACACTGAAGCTTTCTTT. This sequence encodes CASRDPNTEAFF.

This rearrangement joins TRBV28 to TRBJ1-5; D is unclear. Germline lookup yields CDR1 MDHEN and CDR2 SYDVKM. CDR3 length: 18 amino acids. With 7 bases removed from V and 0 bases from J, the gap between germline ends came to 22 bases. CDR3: CASKFYGPSFYSNQPQHF. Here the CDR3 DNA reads TGTGCCAGCAAATTCTACGGGCCTTCGTTTTATAGCAATCAGCCCCAGCATTTT.

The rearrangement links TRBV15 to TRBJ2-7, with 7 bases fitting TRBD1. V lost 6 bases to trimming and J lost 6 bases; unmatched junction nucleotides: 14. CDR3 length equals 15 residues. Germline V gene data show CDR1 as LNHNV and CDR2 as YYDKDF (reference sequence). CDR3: CATRSPRGRGSEQYF. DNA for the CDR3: TGTGCCACCAGATCCCCCCGGGGCAGGGGGTCCGAGCAGTACTTC.

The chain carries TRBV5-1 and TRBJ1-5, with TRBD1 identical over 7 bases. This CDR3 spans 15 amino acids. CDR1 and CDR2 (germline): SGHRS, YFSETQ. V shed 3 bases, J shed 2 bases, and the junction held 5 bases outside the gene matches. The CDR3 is CASSSGDRGNQPQHF. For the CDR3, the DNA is TGCGCCAGCAGCTCGGGTGACAGGGGCAATCAGCCCCAGCATTTT.

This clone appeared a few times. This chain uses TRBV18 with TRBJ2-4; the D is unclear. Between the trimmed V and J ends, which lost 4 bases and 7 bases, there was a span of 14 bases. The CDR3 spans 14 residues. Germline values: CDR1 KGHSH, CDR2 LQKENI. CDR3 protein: CASSRTESQNIQYF. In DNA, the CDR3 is TGTGCCAGCTCACGAACCGAATCCCAGAACATTCAGTACTTC.

CDR3 coding DNA: TGTGCCAGCAGCCAAGGGATGGACCGCTCCTACACCTTC. It is translated as CASSQGMDRSYTF. The V call is TRBV3-1 (or the pseudogene TRBV3-2), the J call TRBJ1-2; no clear D. This CDR3 comprises 13 residues. V lost 1 base, J lost 10 bases, and 13 bases lay in between. Germline V gene sequence: CDR1 LGHDT, CDR2 YNNKEL (reference sequence).

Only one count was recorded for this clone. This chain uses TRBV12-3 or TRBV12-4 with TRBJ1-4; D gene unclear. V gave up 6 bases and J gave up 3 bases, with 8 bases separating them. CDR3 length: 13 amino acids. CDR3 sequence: CASSAPPNEKLFF. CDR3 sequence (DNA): TGTGCCAGCAGCGCCCCCCCTAATGAAAAACTGTTTTTT.

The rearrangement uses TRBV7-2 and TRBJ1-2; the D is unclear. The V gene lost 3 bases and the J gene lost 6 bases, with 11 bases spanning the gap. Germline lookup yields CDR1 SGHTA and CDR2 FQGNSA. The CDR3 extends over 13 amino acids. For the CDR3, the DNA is TGTGCCAGCAGCTTTTCGGCAGCGGATGGCTACACCTTC. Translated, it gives CASSFSAADGYTF.

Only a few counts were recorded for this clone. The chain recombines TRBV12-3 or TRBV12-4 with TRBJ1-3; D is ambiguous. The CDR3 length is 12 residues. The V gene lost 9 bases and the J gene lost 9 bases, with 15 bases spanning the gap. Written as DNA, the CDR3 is TGTGCCAGTTGTGGAAGTGGTCTCACCATATATTTT. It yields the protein CASCGSGLTIYF.

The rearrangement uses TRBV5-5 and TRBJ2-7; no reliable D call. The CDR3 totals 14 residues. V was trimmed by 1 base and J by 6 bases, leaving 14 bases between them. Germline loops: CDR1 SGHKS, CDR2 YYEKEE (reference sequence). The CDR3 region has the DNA TGTGCCAGCAGCTTGCAACCCCGAGAGCGCGAGCAGTACTTC. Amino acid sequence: CASSLQPREREQYF.

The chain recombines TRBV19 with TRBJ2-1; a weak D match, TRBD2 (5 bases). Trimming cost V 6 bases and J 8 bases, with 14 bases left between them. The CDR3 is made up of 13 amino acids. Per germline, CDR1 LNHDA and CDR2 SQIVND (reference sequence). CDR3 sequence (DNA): TGTGCCAGTAGGGCCCCCAGCGGCCATGAGCAGTTCTTC. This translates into CASRAPSGHEQFF.

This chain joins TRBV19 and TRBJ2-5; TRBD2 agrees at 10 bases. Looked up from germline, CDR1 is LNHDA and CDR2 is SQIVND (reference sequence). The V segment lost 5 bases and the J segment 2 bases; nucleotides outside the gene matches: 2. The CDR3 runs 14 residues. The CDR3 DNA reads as TGTGCCAGTAGTTTAGCGGGAGGACAAGAGACCCAGTACTTC. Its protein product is CASSLAGGQETQYF.

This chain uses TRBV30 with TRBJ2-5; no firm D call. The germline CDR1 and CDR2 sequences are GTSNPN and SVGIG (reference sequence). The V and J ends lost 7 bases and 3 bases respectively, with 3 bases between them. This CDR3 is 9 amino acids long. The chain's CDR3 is CALEETQYF. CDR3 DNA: TGTGCCTTAGAAGAGACCCAGTACTTC. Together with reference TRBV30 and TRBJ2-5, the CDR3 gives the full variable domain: SQTIHQWPATLVQPVGSPLSLECTVEGTSNPNLYWYRQAAGRGLQLLFYSVGIGQISSEVPQNLSASRPQDRQFILSSKKLLLSDSGFYLCALEETQYFGPGTRLLVL.

CDR3 protein: CASSQGGMAQYF. Written as DNA, the CDR3 is TGTGCCAGCAGTCAGGGGGGGATGGCCCAGTACTTC. V is TRBV12-3 or TRBV12-4 and J is TRBJ2-5; D tentatively fits TRBD1 or TRBD2 (7 bases each). V lost 5 bases, J lost 9 bases, and 13 bases lay in between. CDR3 size: 12 residues.

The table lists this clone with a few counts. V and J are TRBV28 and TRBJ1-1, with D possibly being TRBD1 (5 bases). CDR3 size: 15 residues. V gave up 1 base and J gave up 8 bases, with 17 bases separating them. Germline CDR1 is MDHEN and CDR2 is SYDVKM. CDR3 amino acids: CASSLSGTGEKEAFF. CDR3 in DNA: TGTGCCAGCAGTTTATCGGGGACGGGGGAGAAGGAAGCTTTCTTT.

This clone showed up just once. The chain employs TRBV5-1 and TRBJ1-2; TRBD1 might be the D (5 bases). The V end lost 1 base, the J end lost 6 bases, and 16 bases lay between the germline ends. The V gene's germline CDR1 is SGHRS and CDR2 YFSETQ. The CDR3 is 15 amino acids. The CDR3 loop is CASSLTVGTPNGYTF. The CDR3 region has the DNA TGCGCCAGCAGCTTGACTGTAGGGACCCCGAATGGCTACACCTTC.

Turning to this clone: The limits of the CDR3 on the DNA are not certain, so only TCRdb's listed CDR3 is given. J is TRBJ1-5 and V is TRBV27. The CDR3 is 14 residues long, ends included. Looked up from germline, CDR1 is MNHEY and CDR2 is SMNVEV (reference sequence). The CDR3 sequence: CASSFGDGNQPQHF.

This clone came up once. The CDR3 bases are TGTGCCAGCAGCCCGTCCTCCGACACCACCTATGGCTACACCTTC. This encodes CASSPSSDTTYGYTF. V is TRBV5-4 and J is TRBJ1-2; D uncertain. The CDR3 spans 15 residues. Germline CDR1 reads SGHNT; CDR2 reads YYREEE (reference sequence). V was trimmed by 4 bases and J by 4 bases, leaving 17 bases between them.

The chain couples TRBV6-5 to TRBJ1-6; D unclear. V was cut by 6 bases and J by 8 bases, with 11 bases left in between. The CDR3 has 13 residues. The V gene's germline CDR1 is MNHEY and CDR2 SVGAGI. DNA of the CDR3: TGTGCCAGCAGCCCCTACGTAGATTCACCCCTCCACTTT. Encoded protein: CASSPYVDSPLHF.

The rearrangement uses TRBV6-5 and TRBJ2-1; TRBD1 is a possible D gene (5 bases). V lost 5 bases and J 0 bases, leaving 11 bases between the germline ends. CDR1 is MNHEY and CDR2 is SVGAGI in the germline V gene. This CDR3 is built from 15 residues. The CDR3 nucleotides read TGTGCCAGCAGTCCAGGGTTCAGCTCCTACAATGAGCAGTTCTTC. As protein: CASSPGFSSYNEQFF.